Listed below are T cell receptor beta chains from one sample, sequenced in a study of blood T cells in healthy people across ages. Each CDR3 protein is one row after TCRdb ran MiXCR on the 5' RACE reads. The sample includes 1.5 million to 2 million distinct CDR3 sequences, less than 50% seen only once; the top ten take approximately 2.1%. Material for sequencing was blood. These receptors were taken from a woman in her thirties or forties in good health. Each CDR3 is given with its conserved first and last residue. Each record gives: D gene, clone size, J gene, V gene, CDR3 DNA, CDR3 protein. D genes are given only for firm matches. Where a row states a size, it is once, few, many or the class of an expanded clone; other rows omit it.

d_gene: TRBD1; abundance: -; j_gene: TRBJ2-3; v_gene: TRBV11-3; CDR3nt: TGTGCCAGCAGCACCGGACAGGCAGGGGATACGCAGTATTTT; CDR3aa: CASSTGQAGDTQYF
d_gene: -; abundance: few; j_gene: TRBJ2-1; v_gene: TRBV7-9; CDR3nt: TGTGCCAGCAGCTGGGGGGACAAGTACAATGAGCAGTTCTTC; CDR3aa: CASSWGDKYNEQFF
d_gene: -; abundance: -; j_gene: TRBJ2-7; v_gene: TRBV7-2; CDR3nt: TGTGCCAGCAGCTTAAAATGGCGGCACGAGCAGTACTTC; CDR3aa: CASSLKWRHEQYF
d_gene: -; abundance: -; j_gene: TRBJ2-7; v_gene: TRBV4-1; CDR3nt: TGCGCCAGCAGCCAGGGTGAGGGAAAGAAGGACGAGCAGTACTTC; CDR3aa: CASSQGEGKKDEQYF
d_gene: -; abundance: -; j_gene: TRBJ2-7; v_gene: TRBV2; CDR3nt: TGTGCCAGTGCCCCTGGCGGGCGCTACGAGCAGTACTTC; CDR3aa: CASAPGGRYEQYF
d_gene: -; abundance: few; j_gene: TRBJ1-1; v_gene: TRBV27; CDR3nt: TGTGCCAGCAGTACTCAGACAGAACTAACTGAAGCTTTCTTT; CDR3aa: CASSTQTELTEAFF
d_gene: -; abundance: -; j_gene: TRBJ1-5; v_gene: TRBV15; CDR3nt: TGTGCCACCAGCCCACAGACGGGACACAGCAATCAGCCCCAGCATTTT; CDR3aa: CATSPQTGHSNQPQHF
d_gene: -; abundance: -; j_gene: TRBJ1-2; v_gene: TRBV20-1; CDR3nt: TGCAGTGAAGACAGAATAAACTATGGCTACACCTTC; CDR3aa: CSEDRINYGYTF
d_gene: TRBD2; abundance: once; j_gene: TRBJ2-7; v_gene: TRBV6-2/TRBV6-3; CDR3nt: TGTGCCAGCGGGAGGGTGTCTATTAACGAGCAGTACTTC; CDR3aa: CASGRVSINEQYF
d_gene: -; abundance: -; j_gene: TRBJ1-4; v_gene: TRBV7-9; CDR3nt: TGTGCCAGCAGCCCTTCGGGGGACCACCCCGAAAAACTGTTTTTT; CDR3aa: CASSPSGDHPEKLFF
d_gene: -; abundance: -; j_gene: TRBJ2-6; v_gene: TRBV27; CDR3nt: TGTGCCAGCAGTCCGTCAGGTCCCCTCGGTGGGGCCAACGTCCTGACTTTC; CDR3aa: CASSPSGPLGGANVLTF
d_gene: -; abundance: -; j_gene: TRBJ1-1; v_gene: TRBV6-6; CDR3nt: TGTGCCAGCCGAGACCACTCCTTGAACACTGAAGCTTTCTTT; CDR3aa: CASRDHSLNTEAFF
d_gene: -; abundance: -; j_gene: TRBJ2-1; v_gene: TRBV29-1; CDR3nt: TGCAGCGTTGTGTGGAGTGTCAATGAGCAGTTCTTC; CDR3aa: CSVVWSVNEQFF
d_gene: TRBD2; abundance: -; j_gene: TRBJ2-3; v_gene: TRBV10-3; CDR3nt: TGTGCCATCAGACGAGGACTAGCGGGCACAGATACGCAGTATTTT; CDR3aa: CAIRRGLAGTDTQYF
d_gene: TRBD2; abundance: -; j_gene: TRBJ2-2; v_gene: TRBV6-5; CDR3nt: TGTGCCAGCAGTTCCCAGAGCGGGGGAAACACCGGGGAGCTGTTTTTT; CDR3aa: CASSSQSGGNTGELFF
d_gene: -; abundance: -; j_gene: TRBJ2-7; v_gene: TRBV20-1; CDR3nt: TGCAGTGCTAGAGATCAACTCGTGGGGGAGCAGTACTTC; CDR3aa: CSARDQLVGEQYF
d_gene: -; abundance: -; j_gene: TRBJ2-5; v_gene: TRBV7-2; CDR3nt: TGTGCCAGCAGCTTAGTTCTAGGGAGAGGTGAGCAGTACTTC; CDR3aa: CASSLVLGRGEQYF
d_gene: -; abundance: many; j_gene: TRBJ2-7; v_gene: TRBV27; CDR3nt: TGCGCCAGCAGCTTGACGAGGAGCTACGAGCAGTACTTC; CDR3aa: CASSLTRSYEQYF
d_gene: TRBD2; abundance: few; j_gene: TRBJ2-7; v_gene: TRBV28; CDR3nt: TGTGCCAGCAGGCGGACTAGCGGGGGATCCTACGAGCAGTACTTC; CDR3aa: CASRRTSGGSYEQYF
d_gene: TRBD1; abundance: once; j_gene: TRBJ1-2; v_gene: TRBV3-1; CDR3nt: TGTGCCAGCAGCCACGGGACAGCAATCTCTAACTATGGCTACACCTTC; CDR3aa: CASSHGTAISNYGYTF
d_gene: TRBD2; abundance: -; j_gene: TRBJ2-7; v_gene: TRBV24-1; CDR3nt: TGTGCCACCAGTGATTTGCAAGGGACTAGCGGGGACAGCTCCTACAATGAGCAGTACTTC; CDR3aa: CATSDLQGTSGDSSYNEQYF
d_gene: -; abundance: -; j_gene: TRBJ2-7; v_gene: TRBV7-2; CDR3nt: TGTGCCAGCAGCCCCGGGGGAAGTGCCGCCTACGAGCAGTACTTC; CDR3aa: CASSPGGSAAYEQYF
d_gene: -; abundance: -; j_gene: TRBJ1-2; v_gene: TRBV4-1; CDR3nt: TGCGCCAGCAGCCAAGAGACTAGGGGCTATGGCTACACCTTC; CDR3aa: CASSQETRGYGYTF
d_gene: TRBD2; abundance: -; j_gene: TRBJ2-5; v_gene: TRBV7-8; CDR3nt: TGTGCCAGCAGCTTTGGTAGCGGGGATTCCCCGGGAGAGACCCAGTACTTC; CDR3aa: CASSFGSGDSPGETQYF
d_gene: TRBD2; abundance: -; j_gene: TRBJ2-4; v_gene: TRBV3-1; CDR3nt: TGTGCCAGCAGCCAAGGCGTGGGAGGGGTCAACATTCAGTACTTC; CDR3aa: CASSQGVGGVNIQYF
d_gene: TRBD1; abundance: once; j_gene: TRBJ1-6; v_gene: TRBV20-1; CDR3nt: TGCAGTGCTAAGGGGGGACAGGGGCCCCTCCACTTT; CDR3aa: CSAKGGQGPLHF
d_gene: TRBD2; abundance: few; j_gene: TRBJ2-1; v_gene: TRBV4-3; CDR3nt: TGCGCCAGCAGCCAAGACCTAGCGGGGGGACAAAATGAGCAGTTCTTC; CDR3aa: CASSQDLAGGQNEQFF